A selection of T cell receptor beta chains follows, all from one sample in a study of T cells of healthy individuals. Via MiXCR, TCRdb re-called the 5' RACE reads, giving one row per CDR3 protein. The sample has about 41,000 distinct CDR3 sequences, approximately 5% seen once. These receptors originate from a human donor in good health. The CDR3 runs from the conserved cysteine through the conserved F or W. The order of the fields is J gene, D gene, V gene, clone size, CDR3 protein, CDR3 DNA. A D gene is named only where the DNA matches it firmly. Not every row has a clone size; where given, it reads once, few, many or a size class.

j_gene: TRBJ2-7; d_gene: -; v_gene: TRBV7-2; abundance: many; CDR3aa: CASSLGRVNEQYF; CDR3nt: TGTGCCAGCAGCCTCGGGAGAGTCAACGAGCAGTACTTC
j_gene: TRBJ1-6; d_gene: -; v_gene: TRBV2; abundance: many; CDR3aa: CASSEVANSPLHF; CDR3nt: TGTGCCAGCAGTGAAGTGGCTAATTCACCCCTCCACTTT
j_gene: TRBJ2-7; d_gene: -; v_gene: TRBV29-1; abundance: many; CDR3aa: CSVEKWRGAEQYF; CDR3nt: TGCAGCGTTGAAAAGTGGCGGGGAGCCGAGCAGTACTTC
j_gene: TRBJ2-2; d_gene: TRBD1; v_gene: TRBV15; abundance: many; CDR3aa: CATSRERQGVTGELFF; CDR3nt: TGTGCCACCAGCAGAGAGCGACAGGGGGTTACCGGGGAGCTGTTTTTT
j_gene: TRBJ2-1; d_gene: TRBD2; v_gene: TRBV3-1; abundance: many; CDR3aa: CASSQESGGLHEQFF; CDR3nt: TGTGCCAGCAGCCAAGAAAGCGGGGGGCTCCATGAGCAGTTCTTC
j_gene: TRBJ2-2; d_gene: TRBD2; v_gene: TRBV3-1; abundance: -; CDR3aa: CASSHRTSGRNTGELFF; CDR3nt: TGTGCCAGCAGCCACAGAACTAGCGGGAGGAACACCGGGGAGCTGTTTTTT
j_gene: TRBJ1-1; d_gene: -; v_gene: TRBV3-1; abundance: many; CDR3aa: CASSQDSGDLVTEAFF; CDR3nt: TGTGCCAGCAGCCAAGACTCAGGGGACCTGGTTACTGAAGCTTTCTTT
j_gene: TRBJ1-1; d_gene: TRBD1; v_gene: TRBV20-1; abundance: many; CDR3aa: CSARAGGAGDTEAFF; CDR3nt: TGCAGTGCTAGAGCAGGGGGCGCCGGGGACACTGAAGCTTTCTTT
j_gene: TRBJ2-7; d_gene: -; v_gene: TRBV28; abundance: many; CDR3aa: CASGKGVSYEQYF; CDR3nt: TGTGCCAGCGGGAAGGGGGTTTCCTACGAGCAGTACTTC
j_gene: TRBJ2-7; d_gene: TRBD1; v_gene: TRBV6-5; abundance: -; CDR3aa: CASSSTGAQAYEQYF; CDR3nt: TGTGCCAGCAGTAGTACAGGGGCCCAAGCCTACGAGCAGTACTTC
j_gene: TRBJ1-1; d_gene: TRBD1; v_gene: TRBV4-1; abundance: many; CDR3aa: CASSQERAGGRTEAFF; CDR3nt: TGCGCCAGCAGCCAAGAGAGAGCAGGGGGGAGGACTGAAGCTTTCTTT
j_gene: TRBJ2-7; d_gene: -; v_gene: TRBV27; abundance: many; CDR3aa: CASSLSAARFNYEQYF; CDR3nt: TGTGCCAGCAGTTTGTCGGCCGCTCGGTTTAACTACGAGCAGTACTTC
j_gene: TRBJ2-1; d_gene: -; v_gene: TRBV30; abundance: many; CDR3aa: CAWSMSNEQFF; CDR3nt: TGTGCCTGGAGTATGTCGAATGAGCAGTTCTTC
j_gene: TRBJ2-7; d_gene: -; v_gene: TRBV11-2; abundance: many; CDR3aa: CASSLDRGVGEQYF; CDR3nt: TGTGCCAGCAGCTTAGACAGGGGGGTAGGCGAGCAGTACTTC
j_gene: TRBJ1-2; d_gene: -; v_gene: TRBV18; abundance: few; CDR3aa: CASSPTRQDNNYGYTF; CDR3nt: TGTGCCAGCTCACCAACTCGACAGGACAATAACTATGGCTACACCTTC
j_gene: TRBJ2-1; d_gene: TRBD2; v_gene: TRBV5-5; abundance: many; CDR3aa: CASSLARILAGPYNEQFF; CDR3nt: TGTGCCAGCAGCTTAGCCCGGATACTAGCGGGCCCCTACAATGAGCAGTTCTTC
j_gene: TRBJ2-1; d_gene: TRBD2; v_gene: TRBV7-9; abundance: many; CDR3aa: CASSLVASGYNEQFF; CDR3nt: TGTGCCAGCAGCTTAGTCGCTAGCGGTTACAATGAGCAGTTCTTC
j_gene: TRBJ2-3; d_gene: -; v_gene: TRBV5-1; abundance: many; CDR3aa: CASASTGPPTDTQYF; CDR3nt: TGCGCCAGCGCTTCTACGGGACCCCCCACAGATACGCAGTATTTT
j_gene: TRBJ1-1; d_gene: -; v_gene: TRBV18; abundance: many; CDR3aa: CASSADFEAFF; CDR3nt: TGTGCCAGCTCAGCGGATTTTGAAGCTTTCTTT
j_gene: TRBJ2-3; d_gene: -; v_gene: TRBV4-2; abundance: many; CDR3aa: CASSPERGGGTDTQYF; CDR3nt: TGTGCCAGCAGCCCCGAAAGAGGGGGGGGCACAGATACGCAGTATTTT
j_gene: TRBJ1-3; d_gene: TRBD1; v_gene: TRBV3-1; abundance: many; CDR3aa: CASSQSQGATGNTIYF; CDR3nt: TGTGCCAGCAGCCAAAGTCAGGGGGCGACGGGAAACACCATATATTTT
j_gene: TRBJ1-5; d_gene: TRBD1; v_gene: TRBV6-1; abundance: many; CDR3aa: CASSRTGTRADQPQHF; CDR3nt: TGTGCCAGCAGTAGGACAGGTACGCGGGCGGATCAGCCCCAGCATTTT
j_gene: TRBJ1-4; d_gene: TRBD1; v_gene: TRBV20-1; abundance: medium-sized; CDR3aa: CSARDERGPPDELFF; CDR3nt: TGCAGTGCTAGAGATGAGAGGGGGCCACCCGACGAACTGTTTTTT
j_gene: TRBJ1-2; d_gene: TRBD1; v_gene: TRBV20-1; abundance: many; CDR3aa: CSARGDRSNYGYTF; CDR3nt: TGCAGTGCTAGGGGGGACAGGTCGAACTATGGCTACACCTTC
j_gene: TRBJ1-1; d_gene: -; v_gene: TRBV12-3/TRBV12-4; abundance: many; CDR3aa: CASSLGWANTEAFF; CDR3nt: TGTGCCAGCAGTTTAGGTTGGGCGAACACTGAAGCTTTCTTT
j_gene: TRBJ1-2; d_gene: TRBD1; v_gene: TRBV27; abundance: many; CDR3aa: CASSSLPGQGMVGYTF; CDR3nt: TGTGCCAGCAGTTCCCTCCCGGGACAGGGTATGGTAGGCTACACCTTC
j_gene: TRBJ2-3; d_gene: TRBD1; v_gene: TRBV10-2; abundance: many; CDR3aa: CASGDRDTDTQYF; CDR3nt: TGCGCCAGCGGGGACAGGGACACAGATACGCAGTATTTT
j_gene: TRBJ1-2; d_gene: TRBD1; v_gene: TRBV2; abundance: many; CDR3aa: CASSQDRGSYGYTF; CDR3nt: TGTGCCAGCAGCCAGGACAGGGGAAGCTATGGCTACACCTTC
j_gene: TRBJ1-4; d_gene: -; v_gene: TRBV5-1; abundance: -; CDR3aa: CASSQEGVVEKLFF; CDR3nt: TGCGCCAGCAGCCAAGAGGGGGTAGTGGAAAAACTGTTTTTT
j_gene: TRBJ2-1; d_gene: TRBD1; v_gene: TRBV4-2; abundance: few; CDR3aa: CASSLLSGTGVNEQFF; CDR3nt: TGTGCCAGCAGCCTCCTTTCCGGGACAGGAGTAAATGAGCAGTTCTTC
j_gene: TRBJ2-7; d_gene: TRBD1; v_gene: TRBV7-2; abundance: many; CDR3aa: CRDSYYEQYF; CDR3nt: TGCCGGGACAGCTACTACGAGCAGTACTTC
j_gene: TRBJ2-3; d_gene: TRBD2; v_gene: TRBV5-1; abundance: many; CDR3aa: CASSLAPGRGTDTQYF; CDR3nt: TGCGCCAGCAGCTTGGCCCCCGGGAGGGGGACAGATACGCAGTATTTT
j_gene: TRBJ1-5; d_gene: -; v_gene: TRBV6-2/TRBV6-3; abundance: many; CDR3aa: CASSPYSNQPQHF; CDR3nt: TGTGCCAGCAGTCCGTATAGCAATCAGCCCCAGCATTTT
j_gene: TRBJ1-1; d_gene: -; v_gene: TRBV7-2; abundance: many; CDR3aa: CASSLNGQTNTEAFF; CDR3nt: TGTGCCAGCAGCTTAAATGGGCAGACGAACACTGAAGCTTTCTTT
j_gene: TRBJ1-1; d_gene: -; v_gene: TRBV5-1; abundance: many; CDR3aa: CASSSGHPTEAFF; CDR3nt: TGCGCCAGCAGCTCCGGACACCCCACTGAAGCTTTCTTT
j_gene: TRBJ1-3; d_gene: -; v_gene: TRBV2; abundance: -; CDR3aa: CASSEHSRNTIYF; CDR3nt: TGTGCCAGCAGTGAGCATAGCAGAAACACCATATATTTT
j_gene: TRBJ1-1; d_gene: -; v_gene: TRBV5-1; abundance: many; CDR3aa: CASSLGPGAEAFF; CDR3nt: TGCGCCAGCAGCTTGGGCCCGGGGGCTGAAGCTTTCTTT
j_gene: TRBJ2-4; d_gene: -; v_gene: TRBV12-3/TRBV12-4; abundance: many; CDR3aa: CASSENRVLAKNIQYF; CDR3nt: TGTGCCAGCAGTGAAAACAGGGTTCTAGCCAAAAACATTCAGTACTTC
j_gene: TRBJ2-1; d_gene: TRBD2; v_gene: TRBV6-2/TRBV6-3; abundance: many; CDR3aa: CASSYDPSGFSYNEQFF; CDR3nt: TGTGCCAGCAGTTACGACCCTAGCGGGTTCTCCTACAATGAGCAGTTCTTC
j_gene: TRBJ2-1; d_gene: -; v_gene: TRBV7-8; abundance: many; CDR3aa: CASSPNEVSYNEQFF; CDR3nt: TGTGCCAGCAGCCCGAATGAAGTTTCCTACAATGAGCAGTTCTTC
j_gene: TRBJ1-1; d_gene: -; v_gene: TRBV11-1; abundance: -; CDR3aa: CASSSHRVMAAFF; CDR3nt: TGTGCCAGCAGCTCGCACAGGGTTATGGCAGCTTTCTTT
j_gene: TRBJ1-2; d_gene: -; v_gene: TRBV19; abundance: -; CDR3aa: CASSAGIYGYTF; CDR3nt: TGTGCCAGTAGCGCGGGAATCTATGGCTACACCTTC
j_gene: TRBJ2-7; d_gene: -; v_gene: TRBV6-5; abundance: few; CDR3aa: CASSRGKGTYEQYF; CDR3nt: TGTGCCAGCAGTAGGGGGAAGGGGACCTACGAGCAGTACTTC
j_gene: TRBJ2-4; d_gene: -; v_gene: TRBV7-9; abundance: few; CDR3aa: CASSPRDHAKNIQYF; CDR3nt: TGTGCCAGCAGCCCGAGGGACCACGCCAAAAACATTCAGTACTTC
j_gene: TRBJ2-7; d_gene: TRBD2; v_gene: TRBV23-1; abundance: many; CDR3aa: CASSQSGGISSGRANYEQYF; CDR3nt: TGCGCCAGCAGTCAATCCGGTGGAATTTCTAGCGGGAGGGCCAACTACGAGCAGTACTTC
j_gene: TRBJ2-1; d_gene: -; v_gene: TRBV20-1; abundance: -; CDR3aa: CSTLPEGGYNEQFF; CDR3nt: TGCAGTACCCTCCCCGAGGGGGGATACAATGAGCAGTTCTTC
j_gene: TRBJ1-4; d_gene: TRBD1; v_gene: TRBV5-4; abundance: many; CDR3aa: CASSLTGVEEKLFF; CDR3nt: TGTGCCAGCAGCCTGACAGGGGTCGAAGAAAAACTGTTTTTT
j_gene: TRBJ2-1; d_gene: -; v_gene: TRBV11-2; abundance: -; CDR3aa: CASSSVCCGPLYNEQFF; CDR3nt: TGTGCCAGCAGCTCAGTTTGCTGCGGGCCGCTTTACAATGAGCAGTTCTTC
j_gene: TRBJ2-7; d_gene: TRBD1; v_gene: TRBV3-1; abundance: few; CDR3aa: CASSPRTGNAYEQYF; CDR3nt: TGTGCCAGCAGCCCTAGGACAGGCAACGCCTACGAGCAGTACTTC
j_gene: TRBJ1-5; d_gene: -; v_gene: TRBV19; abundance: -; CDR3aa: CASRPAGGGQPQHF; CDR3nt: TGTGCCAGTAGGCCGGCGGGGGGAGGTCAGCCCCAGCATTTT
j_gene: TRBJ2-7; d_gene: TRBD2; v_gene: TRBV13; abundance: many; CDR3aa: CASSLISGGSGEQYF; CDR3nt: TGTGCCAGCAGCTTAATAAGCGGGGGCTCGGGGGAGCAGTACTTC
j_gene: TRBJ1-6; d_gene: -; v_gene: TRBV10-3; abundance: -; CDR3aa: CAIRPEYNSPLHF; CDR3nt: TGTGCCATCAGACCAGAGTATAATTCACCCCTCCACTTT
j_gene: TRBJ2-1; d_gene: TRBD2; v_gene: TRBV30; abundance: few; CDR3aa: CAWRTSGYNEQFF; CDR3nt: TGTGCCTGGAGGACTAGCGGATACAATGAGCAGTTCTTC
j_gene: TRBJ2-1; d_gene: -; v_gene: TRBV7-2; abundance: many; CDR3aa: CASSPHGMGGRNEQFF; CDR3nt: TGTGCCAGCAGCCCGCACGGGATGGGGGGTAGGAATGAGCAGTTCTTC
j_gene: TRBJ2-1; d_gene: -; v_gene: TRBV9; abundance: -; CDR3aa: CASSKGGGNEQFF; CDR3nt: TGTGCCAGCAGCAAGGGGGGTGGAAATGAGCAGTTCTTC
j_gene: TRBJ2-5; d_gene: -; v_gene: TRBV2; abundance: few; CDR3aa: CASSEGWQGQETQYF; CDR3nt: TGTGCCAGCAGTGAAGGTTGGCAGGGGCAAGAGACCCAGTACTTC
j_gene: TRBJ1-1; d_gene: -; v_gene: TRBV6-6; abundance: many; CDR3aa: CASSYSENTEAFF; CDR3nt: TGTGCCAGCAGTTACTCGGAGAACACTGAAGCTTTCTTT
j_gene: TRBJ2-1; d_gene: TRBD2; v_gene: TRBV28; abundance: many; CDR3aa: CASSRLAGGPGSSDEQFF; CDR3nt: TGTGCCAGCAGCAGACTAGCGGGGGGGCCCGGGTCTAGCGATGAGCAGTTCTTC
j_gene: TRBJ1-5; d_gene: TRBD1; v_gene: TRBV7-8; abundance: few; CDR3aa: CASSGRGRGSNQPQHF; CDR3nt: TGTGCCAGCAGCGGCAGGGGGAGGGGAAGCAATCAGCCCCAGCATTTT
j_gene: TRBJ2-1; d_gene: TRBD1; v_gene: TRBV7-9; abundance: many; CDR3aa: CASSLGQQINEQFF; CDR3nt: TGTGCCAGCAGCCTGGGACAGCAGATTAATGAGCAGTTCTTC